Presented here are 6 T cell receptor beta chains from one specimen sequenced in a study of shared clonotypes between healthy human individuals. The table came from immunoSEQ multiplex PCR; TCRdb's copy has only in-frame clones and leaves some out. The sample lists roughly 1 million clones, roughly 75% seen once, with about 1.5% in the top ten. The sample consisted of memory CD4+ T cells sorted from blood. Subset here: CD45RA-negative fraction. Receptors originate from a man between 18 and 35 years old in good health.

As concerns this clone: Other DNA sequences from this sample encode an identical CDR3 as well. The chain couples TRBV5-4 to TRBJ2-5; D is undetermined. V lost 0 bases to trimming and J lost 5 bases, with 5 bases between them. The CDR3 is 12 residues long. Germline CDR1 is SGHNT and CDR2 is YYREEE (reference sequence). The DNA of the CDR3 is TGTGCCAGCAGCTTGGAGCCCGAGACCCAGTACTTC. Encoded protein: CASSLEPETQYF.

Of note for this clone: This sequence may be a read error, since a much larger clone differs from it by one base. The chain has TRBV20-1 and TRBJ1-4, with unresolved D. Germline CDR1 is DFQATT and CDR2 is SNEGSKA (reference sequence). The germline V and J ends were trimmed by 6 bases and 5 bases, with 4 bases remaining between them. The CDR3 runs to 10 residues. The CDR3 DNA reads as TGCAGTGCCCGAAATGAAAAACTGTTTTTT. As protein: CSARNEKLFF.

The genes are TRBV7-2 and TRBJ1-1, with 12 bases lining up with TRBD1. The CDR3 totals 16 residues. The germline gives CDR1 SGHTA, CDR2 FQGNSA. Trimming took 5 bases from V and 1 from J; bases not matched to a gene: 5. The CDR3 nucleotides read TGTGCCAGCAGCGTACGGGACAGGGGGCCGAACACTGAAGCTTTCTTT. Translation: CASSVRDRGPNTEAFF.

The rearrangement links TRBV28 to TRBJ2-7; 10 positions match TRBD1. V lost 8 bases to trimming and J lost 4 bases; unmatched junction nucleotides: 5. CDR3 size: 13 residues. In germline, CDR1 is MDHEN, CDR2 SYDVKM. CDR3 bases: TGTGCCAGCGTCCGGACAGGGGGATACGAGCAGTACTTC. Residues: CASVRTGGYEQYF. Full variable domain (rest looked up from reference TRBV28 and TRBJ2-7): DVKVTQSSRYLVKRTGEKVFLECVQDMDHENMFWYRQDPGLGLRLIYFSYDVKMKEKGDIPEGYSVSREKKERFSLILESASTNQTSMYLCASVRTGGYEQYFGPGTRLTVT.

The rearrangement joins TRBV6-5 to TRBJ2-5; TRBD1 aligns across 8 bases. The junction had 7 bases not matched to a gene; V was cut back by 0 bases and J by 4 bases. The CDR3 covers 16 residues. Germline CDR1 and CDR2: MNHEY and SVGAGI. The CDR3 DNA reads TGTGCCAGCAGTTACTCCCCGACAGGGGTGGGAGAGACCCAGTACTTC. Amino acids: CASSYSPTGVGETQYF.

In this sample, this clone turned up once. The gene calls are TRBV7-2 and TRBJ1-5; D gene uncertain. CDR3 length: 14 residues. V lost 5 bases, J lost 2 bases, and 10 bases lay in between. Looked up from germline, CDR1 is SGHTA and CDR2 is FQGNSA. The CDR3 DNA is TGTGCCAGCAGCAACGGGGTGGGCAATCAGCCCCAGCATTTT. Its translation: CASSNGVGNQPQHF.